This entry lists 23 T cell receptor beta chains sequenced from one sample in a study of blood T cell repertoires in COVID-19. TCRdb's table, derived via immunoSEQ multiplex PCR, lists solely in-frame clones and lacks some. The sample consists of approximately 200,000 clones, approximately 82% of them appearing once. Sample: peripheral blood. The receptors shown here come from a human donor with acute or convalescent COVID-19. The donor label of this sample is uncertain.

The chain recombines TRBV6-6 with TRBJ1-1; D possibly corresponds to TRBD1 (6 bases). Trimming took off 6 bases at V and 2 bases at J, with 13 bases between the two ends. This CDR3 has 14 residues. CDR1 and CDR2 from the germline V gene are MNHNY and SVGAGI (reference sequence). In DNA form, the CDR3 reads TGTGCCAGCAGGTCACAGGGTTACAACACTGAAGCTTTCTTT. It translates to CASRSQGYNTEAFF.

This clone was observed once. The V call is TRBV5-1, the J call TRBJ1-2, with D tentatively TRBD1 (5 bases). The germline CDR1 and CDR2 sequences are SGHRS and YFSETQ. The CDR3 spans 14 residues. Trimming pared 0 bases from V and 8 bases from J, leaving 14 bases between. The DNA for the CDR3 is TGCGCCAGCAGCTTGGACAGGACCCCTCGAGGCTACACCTTC. This codes for CASSLDRTPRGYTF.

The chain combines TRBV27 with TRBJ2-7; maybe TRBD2 (5 bases). The V and J ends lost 3 bases and 11 bases respectively, with 5 bases between them. CDR1 is MNHEY and CDR2 is SMNVEV in the germline V gene (reference sequence). The CDR3 is 9 amino acids. CDR3 nucleotide sequence: TGTGCCAGCAGTTTGGAGGAGTACTTC. It translates to CASSLEEYF.

The chain recombines TRBV7-8 with TRBJ2-1, with 12 bases fitting TRBD2. The CDR3 spans 15 residues. The V gene end was trimmed by 8 bases and the J gene end by 6 bases; junction bases not matched to a gene: 8. Looked up from germline, CDR1 is SGHVS and CDR2 is FQNEAQ. Here the CDR3 reads CASGKLAGGVNEQFF. DNA for the CDR3: TGTGCCAGCGGAAAACTAGCGGGAGGCGTCAATGAGCAGTTCTTC.

V gene TRBV7-9 combines with J gene TRBJ1-1; 7 nucleotides agree with TRBD1. Trimming at V came to 4 bases and at J to 3 bases, leaving 8 bases not matched to a gene. The CDR3 is made up of 15 amino acids. Germline CDR1 reads SEHNR; CDR2 reads FQNEAQ (reference sequence). The DNA for the CDR3 is TGTGCCAGCAGCTACAGACAGGGACGGGACACTGAAGCTTTCTTT. It yields the protein CASSYRQGRDTEAFF. Full variable domain (remainder filled in from reference TRBV7-9 and TRBJ1-1): DTGVSQNPRHKITKRGQNVTFRCDPISEHNRLYWYRQTLGQGPEFLTYFQNEAQLEKSRLLSDRFSAERPKGSFSTLEIQRTEQGDSAMYLCASSYRQGRDTEAFFGQGTRLTVV.

V gene TRBV24-1 combines with J gene TRBJ2-3; 7 bases map to TRBD2. The trim removed 8 bases at V and 2 bases at J, leaving 9 bases unmatched. The length of the CDR3 is 15 residues. In germline, CDR1 is KGHDR, CDR2 SFDVKD. DNA of the CDR3: TGTGCCACCAACGAAGGCGGGAGTGCCACAGATACGCAGTATTTT. Amino acid sequence: CATNEGGSATDTQYF.

The rearrangement links TRBV5-4 to TRBJ1-1; D gene unclear. Trimming pared 0 bases from V and 0 bases from J, leaving 6 bases between. This CDR3 has 14 residues. Germline lookup yields CDR1 SGHNT and CDR2 YYREEE (reference sequence). The CDR3 coding sequence is TGTGCCAGCAGCTTGGGTGGCTTGAACACTGAAGCTTTCTTT. Translation gives CASSLGGLNTEAFF.

The V and J genes are TRBV6-5 and TRBJ2-3; D is perhaps TRBD1 (6 bases). Germline V gene sequence: CDR1 MNHEY, CDR2 SVGAGI. CDR3 size: 13 residues. Trimming took 5 bases from V and 2 from J, leaving 8 bases between them. In DNA, the CDR3 is TGTGCCAGCAGTCGGGACAACACAGATACGCAGTATTTT. This gives the protein CASSRDNTDTQYF.

J is TRBJ2-4 and V is TRBV6-2 or TRBV6-3; D not certain. This CDR3 comprises 13 residues. CDR1 and CDR2 from the germline V gene are MNHEY and SVGEGT. Trimming left V 2 bases short and J 5 bases short, with 7 bases between. CDR3 sequence: CASSYPPENIQYF. The CDR3 region has the DNA TGTGCCAGCAGTTACCCCCCCGAAAACATTCAGTACTTC.

The rearrangement joins TRBV27 to TRBJ2-3, with 11 bases lining up with TRBD2. This CDR3 has 18 residues. Germline V gene sequence: CDR1 MNHEY, CDR2 SMNVEV (reference sequence). Losses at the gene ends were 0 bases for V and 1 base for J; bases not matched to a gene: 6. The CDR3 region has the DNA TGTGCCAGCAGTTTATCCCCTCGACTAGCGGGACGCACAGATACGCAGTATTTT. It translates to CASSLSPRLAGRTDTQYF.

The chain has TRBV5-1 and TRBJ2-3; the D gene is possibly TRBD2 (6 bases). Trimming removed 4 bases at V and 3 bases at J, with 21 bases between. Germline CDR1 is SGHRS and CDR2 is YFSETQ. The CDR3 spans 17 residues. CDR3 loop: CASSPGLLSDRTDTQYF. The CDR3 DNA is TGCGCCAGCAGCCCGGGACTTCTATCCGACCGAACAGATACGCAGTATTTT.

CDR3 DNA: TGTGCCAGCAGCATAGACAGGGTTTCCTACGAGCAGTACTTC. Translated: CASSIDRVSYEQYF. The chain couples TRBV5-6 to TRBJ2-7, with 7 bases matching TRBD1. This CDR3 is 14 amino acids long. Germline CDR1 reads SGHDT; CDR2 reads YYEEEE. The V segment lost 4 bases and the J segment 1 base; nucleotides outside the gene matches: 5.

The V and J genes are TRBV5-1 and TRBJ1-3; no firm D call. Trimming left V 4 bases short and J 1 base short, with 9 bases between. The germline V gene encodes CDR1 SGHRS and CDR2 YFSETQ. This CDR3 has 14 residues. CDR3 sequence reads: CASSPSVSGNTIYF. The CDR3 DNA sequence: TGCGCCAGCAGCCCGTCAGTTTCTGGAAACACCATATATTTT.

The chain combines TRBV19 with TRBJ2-2, with D possibly TRBD2 on 6 matching bases. There are 13 residues in the CDR3. V was shortened by 3 bases and J by 6 bases, with 8 bases between the two germline ends. Germline V gene sequence: CDR1 LNHDA, CDR2 SQIVND (reference sequence). In DNA form, the CDR3 reads TGTGCCAGTAGTATTTGGGGGGCCGGGGAGCTGTTTTTT. It codes for CASSIWGAGELFF.

The V and J genes are TRBV4-3 and TRBJ2-1; TRBD2 agrees at 13 bases. The germline CDR1 and CDR2 sequences are LGHNA and YSLEER. The CDR3 has 16 residues. The V gene end was trimmed by 5 bases and the J gene end by 9 bases; junction bases not matched to a gene: 10. CDR3 in amino acids: CASSIELAGGPIEQFF. CDR3 bases: TGCGCCAGCAGCATCGAACTAGCGGGAGGGCCTATTGAGCAGTTCTTC.

This clone showed up just a few times. This rearrangement joins TRBV28 to TRBJ1-2; 7 bases map to TRBD1. CDR3 length: 16 residues. CDR1 is MDHEN and CDR2 is SYDVKM in the germline V gene. V trimming: 5 bases; J trimming: 2 bases; junction bases outside the gene matches: 11. CDR3 sequence reads: CASSPTLGQVNYGYTF. CDR3 coding DNA: TGTGCCAGCAGTCCGACCCTCGGACAGGTGAACTATGGCTACACCTTC.

The chain joins TRBV5-4 to TRBJ2-5; 10 bases match TRBD2. The germline CDR1 and CDR2 sequences are SGHNT and YYREEE (reference sequence). The CDR3 totals 17 residues. Trimming cost V 3 bases and J 5 bases; bases outside gene matches: 13. The CDR3 reads CASSWGGLAGVGETQYF. CDR3 coding DNA: TGTGCCAGCAGCTGGGGCGGGCTAGCGGGAGTTGGGGAGACCCAGTACTTC.

The chain couples TRBV4-1 to TRBJ2-2; D unresolved. CDR3 size: 16 residues. Germline CDR1 is MGHRA and CDR2 is YSYEKL. The V gene lost 0 bases and the J gene lost 8 bases, with 16 bases spanning the gap. The CDR3 coding sequence is TGCGCCAGCAGCCAAGATGAGTGGGCTTCGGCGGGGGAGCTGTTTTTT. Translation: CASSQDEWASAGELFF.

CDR3 DNA: TGTGCCAGCAGTCGAGGACTAGCGGGAGGTGCAAATGAGCAGTTCTTC. It yields the protein CASSRGLAGGANEQFF. The chain links TRBV6-2 or TRBV6-3 to TRBJ2-1; 14 nucleotides line up with TRBD2. This CDR3 is 16 amino acids long. Germline values: CDR1 MNHEY, CDR2 SVGEGT. Trimming removed 5 bases from V and 7 bases from J; junction bases left unmatched: 7.

The chain couples TRBV23-1 to TRBJ2-1; 9 nucleotides align to TRBD2. TRBV23-1 counts as an open reading frame of uncertain function. There are 19 residues in the CDR3. After removal of 0 bases from V and 4 bases from J, the junction contained 13 bases not matched to a gene. This CDR3 is CASSQSGSPGLADYNEQFF. CDR3 coding DNA: TGCGCCAGCAGTCAATCGGGGTCCCCGGGACTAGCAGATTACAATGAGCAGTTCTTC.

The chain links TRBV7-9 to TRBJ1-6; D may be TRBD1 (5 bases). V lost 5 bases and J 6 bases, leaving 11 bases between the germline ends. The CDR3 is made up of 14 amino acids. Germline-derived CDR1 and CDR2 are SEHNR and FQNEAQ (reference sequence). CDR3 sequence: CASSPDIGNSPLHF. The CDR3 DNA is TGTGCCAGCAGCCCGGACATCGGTAATTCACCCCTCCACTTT.

The genes are TRBV9 and TRBJ1-1; 11 nucleotides agree with TRBD1. The CDR3 loop spans 15 amino acids. Germline V lookup: CDR1 SGDLS, CDR2 YYNGEE. V gave up 1 base and J gave up 5 bases; unmatched junction bases: 4. CDR3 DNA sequence: TGTGCCAGCAGCGTATCGGGACAGGGGGGAACTGAAGCTTTCTTT. Amino acid sequence: CASSVSGQGGTEAFF.

The rearrangement links TRBV4-2 to TRBJ2-1, with 9 bases identical to TRBD2. The CDR3 totals 16 residues. Germline V lookup: CDR1 LGHNA, CDR2 YNFKEQ. The ends lost 1 base at V and 0 bases at J; junction bases unmatched: 1. This CDR3 reads CASSQVLAGSYNEQFF. The CDR3 DNA is TGTGCCAGCAGCCAAGTACTAGCGGGCTCCTACAATGAGCAGTTCTTC.